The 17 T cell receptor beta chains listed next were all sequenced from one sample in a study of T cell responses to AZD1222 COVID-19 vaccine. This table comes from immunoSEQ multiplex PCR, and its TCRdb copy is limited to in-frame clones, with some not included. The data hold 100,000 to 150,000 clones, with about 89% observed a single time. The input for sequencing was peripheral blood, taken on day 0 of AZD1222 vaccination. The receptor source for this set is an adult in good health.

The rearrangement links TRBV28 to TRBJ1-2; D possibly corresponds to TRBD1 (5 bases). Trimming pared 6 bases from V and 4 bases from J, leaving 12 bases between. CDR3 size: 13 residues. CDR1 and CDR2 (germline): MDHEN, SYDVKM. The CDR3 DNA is TGTGCCAGCAGGACCGGGGCCGTCTATGGCTACACCTTC. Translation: CASRTGAVYGYTF.

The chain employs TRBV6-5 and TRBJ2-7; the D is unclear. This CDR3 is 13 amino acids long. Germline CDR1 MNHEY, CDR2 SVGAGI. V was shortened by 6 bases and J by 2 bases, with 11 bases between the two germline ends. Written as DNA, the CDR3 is TGTGCCAGCAGATCGGCCGCTACCTACGAGCAGTACTTC. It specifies CASRSAATYEQYF.

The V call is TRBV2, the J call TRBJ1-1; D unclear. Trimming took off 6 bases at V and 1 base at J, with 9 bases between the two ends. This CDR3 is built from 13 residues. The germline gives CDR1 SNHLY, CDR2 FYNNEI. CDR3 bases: TGTGCCAGCAGGGTGGAAGAGAACACTGAAGCTTTCTTT. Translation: CASRVEENTEAFF.

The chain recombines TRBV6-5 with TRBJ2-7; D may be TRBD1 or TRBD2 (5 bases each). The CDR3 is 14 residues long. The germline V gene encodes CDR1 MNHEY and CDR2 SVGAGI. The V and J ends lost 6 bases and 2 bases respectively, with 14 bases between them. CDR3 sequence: CASRPGSGPYEQYF. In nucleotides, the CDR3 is TGTGCCAGCAGACCAGGGAGCGGTCCCTACGAGCAGTACTTC.

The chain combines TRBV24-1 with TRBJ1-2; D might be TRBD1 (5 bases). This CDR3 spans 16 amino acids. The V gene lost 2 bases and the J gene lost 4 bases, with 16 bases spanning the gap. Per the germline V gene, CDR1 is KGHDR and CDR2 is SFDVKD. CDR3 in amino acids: CATSDWSGEGVYGYTF. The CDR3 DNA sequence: TGTGCCACCAGTGATTGGTCCGGCGAAGGGGTCTATGGCTACACCTTC.

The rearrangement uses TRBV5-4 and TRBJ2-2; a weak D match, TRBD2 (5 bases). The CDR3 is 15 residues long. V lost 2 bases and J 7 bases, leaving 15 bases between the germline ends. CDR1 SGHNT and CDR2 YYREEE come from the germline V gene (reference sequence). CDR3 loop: CASSFGEGHGGELFF. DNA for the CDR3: TGTGCCAGCAGCTTCGGGGAAGGGCATGGCGGGGAGCTGTTTTTT.

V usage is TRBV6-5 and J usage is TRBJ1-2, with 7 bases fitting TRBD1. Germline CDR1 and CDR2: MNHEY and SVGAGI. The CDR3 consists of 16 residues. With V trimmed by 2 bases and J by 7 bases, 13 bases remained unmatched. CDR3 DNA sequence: TGTGCCAGCAGTTACCTAGGGGGCGGGGTAGGGGCTGGCTACACCTTC. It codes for CASSYLGGGVGAGYTF.

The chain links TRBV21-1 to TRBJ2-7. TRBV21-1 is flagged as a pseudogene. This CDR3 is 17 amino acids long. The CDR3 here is CASSTPGQETSAYEQYF. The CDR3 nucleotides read TGTGCCAGCAGCACCCCGGGGCAGGAGACCTCTGCCTACGAGCAGTACTTC.

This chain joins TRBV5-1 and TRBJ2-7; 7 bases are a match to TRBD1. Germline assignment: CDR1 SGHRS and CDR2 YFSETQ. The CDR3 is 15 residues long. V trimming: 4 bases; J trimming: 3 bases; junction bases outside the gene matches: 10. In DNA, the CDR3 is TGCGCCAGCAGCCTCACTCCGGGACAGTTCTACGAGCAGTACTTC. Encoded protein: CASSLTPGQFYEQYF.

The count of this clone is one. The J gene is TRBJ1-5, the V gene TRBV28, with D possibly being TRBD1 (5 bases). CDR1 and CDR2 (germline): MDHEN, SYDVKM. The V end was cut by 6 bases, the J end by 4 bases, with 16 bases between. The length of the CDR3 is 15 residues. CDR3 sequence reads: CASSSPGKFNQPQHF. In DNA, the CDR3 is TGTGCCAGCAGCTCGCCAGGGAAATTTAATCAGCCCCAGCATTTT. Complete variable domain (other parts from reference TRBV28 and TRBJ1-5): DVKVTQSSRYLVKRTGEKVFLECVQDMDHENMFWYRQDPGLGLRLIYFSYDVKMKEKGDIPEGYSVSREKKERFSLILESASTNQTSMYLCASSSPGKFNQPQHFGDGTRLSIL.

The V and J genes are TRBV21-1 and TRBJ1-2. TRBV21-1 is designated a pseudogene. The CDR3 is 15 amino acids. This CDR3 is CASSKWPRVGYGYTF. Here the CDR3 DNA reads TGTGCCAGCAGCAAATGGCCCCGGGTAGGGTATGGCTACACCTTC.

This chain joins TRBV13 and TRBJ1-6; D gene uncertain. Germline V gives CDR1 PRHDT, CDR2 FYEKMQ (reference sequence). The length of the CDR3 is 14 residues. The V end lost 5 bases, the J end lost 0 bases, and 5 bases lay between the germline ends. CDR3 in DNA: TGTGCCAGCAGCACTAGCTCCTATAATTCACCCCTCCACTTT. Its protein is CASSTSSYNSPLHF.

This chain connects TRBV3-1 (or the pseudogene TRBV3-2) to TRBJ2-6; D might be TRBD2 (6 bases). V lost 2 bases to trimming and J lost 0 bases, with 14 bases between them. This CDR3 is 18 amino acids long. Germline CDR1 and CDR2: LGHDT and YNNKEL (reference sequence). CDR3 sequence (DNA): TGTGCCAGCAGCCAATCCTGGGACGGGAGCTCTGGGGCCAACGTCCTGACTTTC. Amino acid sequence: CASSQSWDGSSGANVLTF.

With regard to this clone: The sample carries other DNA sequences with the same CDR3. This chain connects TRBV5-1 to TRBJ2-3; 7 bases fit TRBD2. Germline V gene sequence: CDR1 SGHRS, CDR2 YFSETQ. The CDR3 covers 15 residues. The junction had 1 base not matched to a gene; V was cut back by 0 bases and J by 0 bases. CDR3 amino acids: CASSLAGGSTDTQYF. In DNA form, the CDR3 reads TGCGCCAGCAGCTTGGCCGGGGGGAGCACAGATACGCAGTATTTT. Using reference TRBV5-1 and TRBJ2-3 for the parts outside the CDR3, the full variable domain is KAGVTQTPRYLIKTRGQQVTLSCSPISGHRSVSWYQQTPGQGLQFLFEYFSETQRNKGNFPGRFSGRQFSNSRSEMNVSTLELGDSALYLCASSLAGGSTDTQYFGPGTRLTVL.

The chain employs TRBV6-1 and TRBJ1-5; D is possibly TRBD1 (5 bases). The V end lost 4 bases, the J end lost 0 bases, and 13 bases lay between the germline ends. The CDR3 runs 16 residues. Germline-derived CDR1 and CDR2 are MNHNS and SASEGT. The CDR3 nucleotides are TGTGCCAGCAGTGCCCAATTAACAGGTAGCAATCAGCCCCAGCATTTT. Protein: CASSAQLTGSNQPQHF.

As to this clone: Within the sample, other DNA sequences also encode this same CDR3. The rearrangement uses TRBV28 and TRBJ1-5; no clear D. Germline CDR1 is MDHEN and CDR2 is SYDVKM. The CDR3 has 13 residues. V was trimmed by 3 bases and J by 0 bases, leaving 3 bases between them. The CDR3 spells CASSFSSNQPQHF. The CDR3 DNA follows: TGTGCCAGCAGTTTTTCTAGCAATCAGCCCCAGCATTTT.

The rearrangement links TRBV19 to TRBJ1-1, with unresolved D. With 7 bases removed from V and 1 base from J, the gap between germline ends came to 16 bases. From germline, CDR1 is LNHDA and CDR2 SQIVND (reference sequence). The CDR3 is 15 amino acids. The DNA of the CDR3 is TGTGCCAGTACCCCCCTTTTAACACGGAACACTGAAGCTTTCTTT. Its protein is CASTPLLTRNTEAFF.